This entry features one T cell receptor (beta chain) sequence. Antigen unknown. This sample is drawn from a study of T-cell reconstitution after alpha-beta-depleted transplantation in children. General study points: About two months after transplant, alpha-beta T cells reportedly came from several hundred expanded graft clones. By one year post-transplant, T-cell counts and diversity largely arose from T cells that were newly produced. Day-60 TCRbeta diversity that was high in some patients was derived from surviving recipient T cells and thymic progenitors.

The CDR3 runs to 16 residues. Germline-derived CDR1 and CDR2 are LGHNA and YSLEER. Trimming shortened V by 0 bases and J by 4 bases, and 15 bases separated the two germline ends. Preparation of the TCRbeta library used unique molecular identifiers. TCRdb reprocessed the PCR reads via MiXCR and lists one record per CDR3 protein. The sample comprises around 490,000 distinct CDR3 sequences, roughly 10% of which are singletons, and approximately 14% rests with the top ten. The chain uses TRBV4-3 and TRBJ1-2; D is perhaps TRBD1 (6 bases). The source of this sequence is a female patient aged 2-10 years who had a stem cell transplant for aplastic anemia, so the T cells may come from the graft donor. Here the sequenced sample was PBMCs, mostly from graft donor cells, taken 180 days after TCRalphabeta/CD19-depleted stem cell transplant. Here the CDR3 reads CASSQDWTALSYGYTF. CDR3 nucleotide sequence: TGCGCCAGCAGCCAAGATTGGACAGCGCTCTCCTATGGCTACACCTTC.